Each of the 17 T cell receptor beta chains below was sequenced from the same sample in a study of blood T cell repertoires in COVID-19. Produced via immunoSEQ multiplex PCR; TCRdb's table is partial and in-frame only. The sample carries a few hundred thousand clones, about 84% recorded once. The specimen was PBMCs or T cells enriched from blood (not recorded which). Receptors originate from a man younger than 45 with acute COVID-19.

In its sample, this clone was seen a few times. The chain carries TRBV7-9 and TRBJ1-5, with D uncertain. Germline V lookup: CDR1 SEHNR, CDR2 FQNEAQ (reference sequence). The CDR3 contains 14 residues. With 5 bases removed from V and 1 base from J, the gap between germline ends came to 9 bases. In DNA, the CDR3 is TGTGCCAGCAGCGAGGGAGGAAGCAATCAGCCCCAGCATTTT. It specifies CASSEGGSNQPQHF.

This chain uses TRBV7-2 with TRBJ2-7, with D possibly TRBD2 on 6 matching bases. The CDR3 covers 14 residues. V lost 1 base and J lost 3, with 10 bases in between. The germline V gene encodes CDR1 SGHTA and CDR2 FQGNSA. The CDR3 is CASSLVRGNYEQYF. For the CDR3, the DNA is TGTGCCAGCAGCTTAGTTCGGGGGAACTACGAGCAGTACTTC.

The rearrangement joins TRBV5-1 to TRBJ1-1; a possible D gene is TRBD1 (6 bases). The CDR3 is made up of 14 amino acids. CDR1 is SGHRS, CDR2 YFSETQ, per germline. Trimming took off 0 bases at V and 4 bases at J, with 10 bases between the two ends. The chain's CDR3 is CASSLEIGGTEAFF. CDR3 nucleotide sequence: TGCGCCAGCAGCTTGGAGATAGGGGGCACTGAAGCTTTCTTT.

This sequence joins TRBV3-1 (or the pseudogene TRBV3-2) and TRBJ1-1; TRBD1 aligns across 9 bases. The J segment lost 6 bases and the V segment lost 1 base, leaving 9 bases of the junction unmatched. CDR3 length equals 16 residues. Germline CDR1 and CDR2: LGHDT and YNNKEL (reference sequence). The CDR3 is CASSQVMTGGISEAFF. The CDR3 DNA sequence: TGTGCCAGCAGCCAAGTTATGACAGGGGGTATTTCTGAAGCTTTCTTT.

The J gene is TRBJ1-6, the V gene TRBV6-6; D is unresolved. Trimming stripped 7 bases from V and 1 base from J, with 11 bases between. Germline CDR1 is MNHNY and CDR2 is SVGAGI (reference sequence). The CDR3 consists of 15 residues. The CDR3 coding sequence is TGTGCCAGCACTTTAGACGGGTCCTATAATTCACCCCTCCACTTT. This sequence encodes CASTLDGSYNSPLHF.

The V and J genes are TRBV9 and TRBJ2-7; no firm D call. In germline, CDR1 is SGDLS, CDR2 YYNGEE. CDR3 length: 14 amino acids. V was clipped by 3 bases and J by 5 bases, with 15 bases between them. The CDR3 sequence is CASSAHISLDEQYF. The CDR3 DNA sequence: TGTGCCAGCAGCGCCCATATTAGTTTGGACGAGCAGTACTTC.

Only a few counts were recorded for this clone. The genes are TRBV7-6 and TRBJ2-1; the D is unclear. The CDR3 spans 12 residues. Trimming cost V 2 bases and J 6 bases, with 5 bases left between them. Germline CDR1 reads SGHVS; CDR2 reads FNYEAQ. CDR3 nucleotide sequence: TGTGCCAGCAGCTTACACGGCAATGAGCAGTTCTTC. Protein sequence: CASSLHGNEQFF.

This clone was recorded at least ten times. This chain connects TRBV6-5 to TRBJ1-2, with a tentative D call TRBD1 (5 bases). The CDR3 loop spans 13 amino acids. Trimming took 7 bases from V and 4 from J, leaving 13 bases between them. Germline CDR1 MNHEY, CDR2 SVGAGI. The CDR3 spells CASKQALSYGYTF. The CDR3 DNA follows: TGTGCCAGCAAACAGGCCCTTAGCTATGGCTACACCTTC.

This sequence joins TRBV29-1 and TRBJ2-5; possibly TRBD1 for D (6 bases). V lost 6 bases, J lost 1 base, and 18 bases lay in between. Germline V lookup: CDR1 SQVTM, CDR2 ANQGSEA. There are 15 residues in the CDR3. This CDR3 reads CSVPRGTLAQETQYF. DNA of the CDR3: TGCAGCGTCCCCAGGGGAACCCTGGCCCAAGAGACCCAGTACTTC.

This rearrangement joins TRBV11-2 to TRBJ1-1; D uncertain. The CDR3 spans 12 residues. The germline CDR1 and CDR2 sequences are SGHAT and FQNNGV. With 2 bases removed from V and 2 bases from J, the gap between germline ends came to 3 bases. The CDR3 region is CASSLYNTEAFF. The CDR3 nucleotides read TGTGCCAGCAGCTTATATAACACTGAAGCTTTCTTT.

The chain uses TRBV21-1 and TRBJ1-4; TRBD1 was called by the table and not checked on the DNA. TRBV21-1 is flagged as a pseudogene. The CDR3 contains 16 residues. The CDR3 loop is CASSKIRTELNEKLFF. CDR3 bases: TGTGCCAGCAGCAAGATAAGGACAGAGCTTAATGAAAAACTGTTTTTT.

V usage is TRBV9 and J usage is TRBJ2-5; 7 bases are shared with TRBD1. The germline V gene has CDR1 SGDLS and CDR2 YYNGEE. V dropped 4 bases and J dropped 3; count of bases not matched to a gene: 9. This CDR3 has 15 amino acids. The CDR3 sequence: CASSYRQGQKETQYF. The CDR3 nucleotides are TGTGCCAGCAGCTACCGTCAGGGACAGAAAGAGACCCAGTACTTC. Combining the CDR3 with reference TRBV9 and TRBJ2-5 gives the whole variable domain DSGVTQTPKHLITATGQRVTLRCSPRSGDLSVYWYQQSLDQGLQFLIQYYNGEERAKGNILERFSAQQFPDLHSELNLSSLELGDSALYFCASSYRQGQKETQYFGPGTRLLVL.

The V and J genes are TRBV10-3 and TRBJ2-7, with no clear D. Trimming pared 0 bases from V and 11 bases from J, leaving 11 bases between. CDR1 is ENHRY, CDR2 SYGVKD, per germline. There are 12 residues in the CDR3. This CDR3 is CAISESLRQEYF. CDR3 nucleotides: TGTGCCATCAGTGAGTCCCTAAGGCAGGAGTACTTC.

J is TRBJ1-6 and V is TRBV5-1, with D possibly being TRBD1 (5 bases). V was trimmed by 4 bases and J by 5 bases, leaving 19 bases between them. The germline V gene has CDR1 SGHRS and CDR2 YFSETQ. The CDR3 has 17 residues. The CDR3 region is CASSRDSGTVNNSPLHF. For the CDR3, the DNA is TGCGCCAGCAGCCGGGACTCGGGTACAGTGAATAATTCACCCCTCCACTTT.

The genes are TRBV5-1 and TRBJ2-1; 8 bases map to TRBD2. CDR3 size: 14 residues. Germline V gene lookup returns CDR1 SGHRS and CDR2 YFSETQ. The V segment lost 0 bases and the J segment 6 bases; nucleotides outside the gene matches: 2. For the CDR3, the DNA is TGCGCCAGCAGCTTGGGCCTAGCGGGCAATGAGCAGTTCTTC. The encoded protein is CASSLGLAGNEQFF.

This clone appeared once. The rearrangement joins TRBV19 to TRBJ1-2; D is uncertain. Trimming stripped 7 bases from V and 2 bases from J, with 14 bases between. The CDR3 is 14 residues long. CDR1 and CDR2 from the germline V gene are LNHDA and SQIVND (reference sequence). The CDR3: CASNTEIMNYGYTF. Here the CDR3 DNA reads TGTGCCAGTAACACAGAGATAATGAACTATGGCTACACCTTC. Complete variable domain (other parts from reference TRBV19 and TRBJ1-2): DGGITQSPKYLFRKEGQNVTLSCEQNLNHDAMYWYRQDPGQGLRLIYYSQIVNDFQKGDIAEGYSVSREKKESFPLTVTSAQKNPTAFYLCASNTEIMNYGYTFGSGTRLTVV.

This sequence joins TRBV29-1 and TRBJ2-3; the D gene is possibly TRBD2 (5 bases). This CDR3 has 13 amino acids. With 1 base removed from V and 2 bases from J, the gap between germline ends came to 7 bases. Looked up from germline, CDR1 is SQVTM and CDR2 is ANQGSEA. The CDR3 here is CSVEGTHTDTQYF. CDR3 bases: TGCAGCGTTGAAGGGACTCACACAGATACGCAGTATTTT.